This T cell receptor beta chain stems from a study of a mutant IDH1 vaccine in newly diagnosed glioma. Study overall: First vaccine doses came 4-6 weeks after radiotherapy alone, or with temozolomide cycles. Earlier care involved radiotherapy, temozolomide, or both, and the majority received both. Visit timing is recorded as week 35 for V12 and week 47 for V13.

Specified time point: week 35, safety follow-up. In the vaccine, a single dose held 300 ug of the mutant IDH1 20-mer peptide, along with topical imiquimod. With V trimmed by 5 bases and J by 2 bases, 7 bases remained unmatched. Germline CDR1 reads LNHDA; CDR2 reads SQIVND (reference sequence). This CDR3 has 15 residues. Of note for this clone: What it binds is unknown.

Sequencing used immunoSEQ multiplex PCR; TCRdb keeps in-frame clones, though not all of them. The sample includes tens of thousands of clones, 81% of them seen just once. This sequence was found in a man between 35 and 55 years old with glioma. This chain links TRBV19 with TRBJ1-1; TRBD1 agrees at 8 bases. The sample in question was PBMCs, obtained from a glioma patient whose treatment included an IDH1 peptide vaccine. CDR3 amino acids: CASSWDRQFNTEAFF. The CDR3 coding sequence is TGTGCCAGTAGTTGGGACAGGCAATTTAACACTGAAGCTTTCTTT.